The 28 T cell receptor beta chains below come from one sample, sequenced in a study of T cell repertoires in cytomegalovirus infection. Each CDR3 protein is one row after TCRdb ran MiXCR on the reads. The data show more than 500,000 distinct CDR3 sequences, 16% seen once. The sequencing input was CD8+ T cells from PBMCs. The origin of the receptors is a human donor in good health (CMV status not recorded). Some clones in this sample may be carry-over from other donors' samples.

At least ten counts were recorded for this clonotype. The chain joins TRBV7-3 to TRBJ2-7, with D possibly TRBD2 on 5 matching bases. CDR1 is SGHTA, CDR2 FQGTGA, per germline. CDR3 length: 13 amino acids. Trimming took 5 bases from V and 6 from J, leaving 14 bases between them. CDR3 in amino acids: CASSPVEGGEQYF. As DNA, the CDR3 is TGTGCCAGCAGCCCTGTAGAGGGTGGCGAGCAGTACTTC.

CDR3 amino acids: CSVRGGSGGAYNEQFF. The CDR3 DNA reads as TGCAGCGTCAGGGGGGGTTCGGGGGGTGCCTACAATGAGCAGTTCTTC. V is TRBV29-1 and J is TRBJ2-1, with D perhaps TRBD1 or TRBD2 (7 bases each). Germline lookup yields CDR1 SQVTM and CDR2 ANQGSEA. V was cut by 6 bases and J by 2 bases, with 20 bases left in between. The CDR3 has 16 amino acids.

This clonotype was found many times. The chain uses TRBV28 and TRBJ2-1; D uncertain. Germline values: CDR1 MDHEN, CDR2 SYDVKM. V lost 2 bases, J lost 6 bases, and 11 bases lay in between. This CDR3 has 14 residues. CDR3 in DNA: TGTGCCAGCAGTTTACCCCTCCGGCGCAATGAGCAGTTCTTC. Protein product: CASSLPLRRNEQFF.

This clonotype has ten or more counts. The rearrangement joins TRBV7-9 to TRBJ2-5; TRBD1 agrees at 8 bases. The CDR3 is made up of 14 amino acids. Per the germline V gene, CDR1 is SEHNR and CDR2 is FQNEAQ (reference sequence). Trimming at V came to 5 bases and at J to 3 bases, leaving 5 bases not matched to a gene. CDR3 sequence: CASSQGTGEETQYF. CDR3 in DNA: TGTGCCAGCAGCCAAGGGACAGGAGAAGAGACCCAGTACTTC. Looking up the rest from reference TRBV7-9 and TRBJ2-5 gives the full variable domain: DTGVSQNPRHKITKRGQNVTFRCDPISEHNRLYWYRQTLGQGPEFLTYFQNEAQLEKSRLLSDRFSAERPKGSFSTLEIQRTEQGDSAMYLCASSQGTGEETQYFGPGTRLLVL.

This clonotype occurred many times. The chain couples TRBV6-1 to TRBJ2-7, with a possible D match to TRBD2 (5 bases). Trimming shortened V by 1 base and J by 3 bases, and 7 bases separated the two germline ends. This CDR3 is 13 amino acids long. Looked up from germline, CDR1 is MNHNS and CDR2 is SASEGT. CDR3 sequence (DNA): TGTGCCAGCAGTGAAGGGACTGTCTACGAGCAGTACTTC. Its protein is CASSEGTVYEQYF.

CDR3 nucleotides: TGTGCCAGCAGTTTATGGGGAGGACAGGCCGCAACTAATGAAAAACTGTTTTTT. Protein product: CASSLWGGQAATNEKLFF. V gene TRBV28 combines with J gene TRBJ1-4; 7 positions match TRBD1. The CDR3 has 18 amino acids. V gave up 0 bases and J gave up 0 bases; unmatched junction bases: 7. Germline assignment: CDR1 MDHEN and CDR2 SYDVKM.

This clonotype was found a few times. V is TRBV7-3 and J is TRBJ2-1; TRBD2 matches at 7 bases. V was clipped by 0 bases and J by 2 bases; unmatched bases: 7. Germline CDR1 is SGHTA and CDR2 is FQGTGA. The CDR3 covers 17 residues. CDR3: CASSLTIGGRTYNEQFF. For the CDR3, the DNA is TGTGCCAGCAGCTTAACTATCGGGGGGAGGACCTACAATGAGCAGTTCTTC.

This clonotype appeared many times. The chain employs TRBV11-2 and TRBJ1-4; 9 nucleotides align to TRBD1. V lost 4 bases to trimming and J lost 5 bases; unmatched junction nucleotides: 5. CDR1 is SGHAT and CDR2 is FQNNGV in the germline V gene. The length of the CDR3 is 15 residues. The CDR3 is CASSSGQGRNEKLFF. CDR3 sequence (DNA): TGTGCCAGCAGCTCTGGACAGGGGCGGAATGAAAAACTGTTTTTT.

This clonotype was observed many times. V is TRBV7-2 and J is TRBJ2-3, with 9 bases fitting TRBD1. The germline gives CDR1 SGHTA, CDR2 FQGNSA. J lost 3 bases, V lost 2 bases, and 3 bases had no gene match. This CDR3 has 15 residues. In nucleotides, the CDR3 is TGTGCCAGCAGCTTACGTGACAGGGGGACAGATACGCAGTATTTT. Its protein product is CASSLRDRGTDTQYF.

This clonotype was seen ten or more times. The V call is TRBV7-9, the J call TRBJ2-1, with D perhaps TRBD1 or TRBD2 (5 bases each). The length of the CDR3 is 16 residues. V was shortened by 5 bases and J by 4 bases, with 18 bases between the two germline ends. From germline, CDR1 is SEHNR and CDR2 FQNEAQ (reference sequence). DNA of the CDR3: TGTGCCAGCAGCCCCCGGGACCCCAAGGGGTACAATGAGCAGTTCTTC. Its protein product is CASSPRDPKGYNEQFF. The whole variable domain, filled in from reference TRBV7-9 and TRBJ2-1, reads DTGVSQNPRHKITKRGQNVTFRCDPISEHNRLYWYRQTLGQGPEFLTYFQNEAQLEKSRLLSDRFSAERPKGSFSTLEIQRTEQGDSAMYLCASSPRDPKGYNEQFFGPGTRLTVL.

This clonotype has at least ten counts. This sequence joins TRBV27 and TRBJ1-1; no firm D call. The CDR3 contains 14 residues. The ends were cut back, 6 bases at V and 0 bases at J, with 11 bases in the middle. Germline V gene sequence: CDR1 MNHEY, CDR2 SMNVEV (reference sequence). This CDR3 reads CASSPLRMNTEAFF. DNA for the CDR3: TGTGCCAGCAGCCCCCTCCGGATGAACACTGAAGCTTTCTTT.

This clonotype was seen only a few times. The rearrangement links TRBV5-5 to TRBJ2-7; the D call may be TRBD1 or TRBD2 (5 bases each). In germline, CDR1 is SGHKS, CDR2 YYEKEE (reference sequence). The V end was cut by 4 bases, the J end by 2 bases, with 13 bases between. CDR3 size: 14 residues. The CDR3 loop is CASSPGGRAYEQYF. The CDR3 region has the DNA TGTGCCAGCAGCCCCGGAGGCAGGGCCTACGAGCAGTACTTC.

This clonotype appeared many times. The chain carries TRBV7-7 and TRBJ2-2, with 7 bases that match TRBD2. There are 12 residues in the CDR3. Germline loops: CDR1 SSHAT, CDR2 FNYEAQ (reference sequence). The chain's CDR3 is CVGAGRYGELFF. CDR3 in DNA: TGTGTCGGAGCGGGGCGTTACGGGGAGCTGTTTTTT.

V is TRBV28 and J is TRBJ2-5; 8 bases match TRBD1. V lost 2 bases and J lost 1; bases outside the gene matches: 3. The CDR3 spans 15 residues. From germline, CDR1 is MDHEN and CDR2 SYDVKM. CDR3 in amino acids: CASSLTDRVQETQYF. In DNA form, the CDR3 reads TGTGCCAGCAGTTTAACGGACAGGGTCCAAGAGACCCAGTACTTC.

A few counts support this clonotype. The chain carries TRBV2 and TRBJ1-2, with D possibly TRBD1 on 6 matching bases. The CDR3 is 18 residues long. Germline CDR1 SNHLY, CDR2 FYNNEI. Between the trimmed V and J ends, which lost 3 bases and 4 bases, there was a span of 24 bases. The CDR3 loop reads CASSDGGQVGQSSYGYTF. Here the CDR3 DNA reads TGTGCCAGCAGTGACGGGGGACAAGTGGGGCAGTCAAGCTATGGCTACACCTTC.

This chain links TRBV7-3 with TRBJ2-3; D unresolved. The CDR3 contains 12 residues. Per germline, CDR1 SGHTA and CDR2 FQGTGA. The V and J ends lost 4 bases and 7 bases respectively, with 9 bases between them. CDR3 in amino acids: CASSSTTNTQYF. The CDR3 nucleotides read TGTGCCAGCAGCTCCACGACAAATACGCAGTATTTT.

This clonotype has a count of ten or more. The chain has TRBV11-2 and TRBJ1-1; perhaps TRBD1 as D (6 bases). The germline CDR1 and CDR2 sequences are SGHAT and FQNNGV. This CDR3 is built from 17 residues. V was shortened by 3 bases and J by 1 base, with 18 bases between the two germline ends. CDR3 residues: CASSFWGTSAPNTEAFF. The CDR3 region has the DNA TGTGCCAGCAGCTTCTGGGGGACATCCGCGCCGAACACTGAAGCTTTCTTT.

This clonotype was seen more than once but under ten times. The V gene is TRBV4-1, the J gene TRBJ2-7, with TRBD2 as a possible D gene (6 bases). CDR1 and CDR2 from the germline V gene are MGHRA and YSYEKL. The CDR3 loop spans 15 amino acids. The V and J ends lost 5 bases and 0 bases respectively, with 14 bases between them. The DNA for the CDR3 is TGCGCCAGCAGCTCAGGTGGGGGAGGCTCCTACGAGCAGTACTTC. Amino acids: CASSSGGGGSYEQYF.

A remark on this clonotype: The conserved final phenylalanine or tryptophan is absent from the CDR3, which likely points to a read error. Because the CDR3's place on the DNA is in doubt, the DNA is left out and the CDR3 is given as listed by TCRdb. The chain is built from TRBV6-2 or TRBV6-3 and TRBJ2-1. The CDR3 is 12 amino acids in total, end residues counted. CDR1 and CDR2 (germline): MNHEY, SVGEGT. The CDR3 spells CASSYYSNEQLL.

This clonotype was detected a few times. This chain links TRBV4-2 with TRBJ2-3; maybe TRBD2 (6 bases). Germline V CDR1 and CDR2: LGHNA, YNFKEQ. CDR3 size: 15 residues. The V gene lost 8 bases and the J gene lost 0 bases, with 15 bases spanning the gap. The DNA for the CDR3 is TGTGCCAGCGGAGGGGCGATAACTAGCACAGATACGCAGTATTTT. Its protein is CASGGAITSTDTQYF.

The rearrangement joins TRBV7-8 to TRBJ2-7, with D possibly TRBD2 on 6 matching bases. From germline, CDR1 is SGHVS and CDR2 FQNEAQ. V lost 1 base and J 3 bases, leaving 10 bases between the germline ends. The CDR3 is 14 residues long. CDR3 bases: TGTGCCAGCAGCTTAGGCGGGATGAACTACGAGCAGTACTTC. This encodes CASSLGGMNYEQYF.

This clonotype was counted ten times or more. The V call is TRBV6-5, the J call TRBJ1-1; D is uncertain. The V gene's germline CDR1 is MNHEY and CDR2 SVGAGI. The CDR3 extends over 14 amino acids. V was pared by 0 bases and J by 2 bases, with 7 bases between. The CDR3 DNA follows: TGTGCCAGCAGTTACTCGGCAGTCAACACTGAAGCTTTCTTT. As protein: CASSYSAVNTEAFF.

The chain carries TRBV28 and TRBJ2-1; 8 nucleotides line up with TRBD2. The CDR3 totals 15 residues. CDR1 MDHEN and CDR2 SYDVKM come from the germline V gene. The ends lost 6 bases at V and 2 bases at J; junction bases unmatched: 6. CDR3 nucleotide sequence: TGTGCCAGCAGGACAGCGGGAGCAGCCTACAATGAGCAGTTCTTC. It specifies CASRTAGAAYNEQFF. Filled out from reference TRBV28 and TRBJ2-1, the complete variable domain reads DVKVTQSSRYLVKRTGEKVFLECVQDMDHENMFWYRQDPGLGLRLIYFSYDVKMKEKGDIPEGYSVSREKKERFSLILESASTNQTSMYLCASRTAGAAYNEQFFGPGTRLTVL.

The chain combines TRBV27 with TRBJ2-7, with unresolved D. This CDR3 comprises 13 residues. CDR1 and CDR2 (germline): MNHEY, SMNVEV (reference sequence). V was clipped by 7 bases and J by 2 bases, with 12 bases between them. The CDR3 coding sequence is TGTGCCAGCAACGACCCCTATACCTACGAGCAGTACTTC. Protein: CASNDPYTYEQYF.

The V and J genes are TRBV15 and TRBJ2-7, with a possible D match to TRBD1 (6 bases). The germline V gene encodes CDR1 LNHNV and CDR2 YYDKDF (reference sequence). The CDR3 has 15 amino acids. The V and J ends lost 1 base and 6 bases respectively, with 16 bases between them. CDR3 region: CATSRVWGPQGEQYF. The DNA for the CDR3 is TGTGCCACCAGCAGAGTATGGGGGCCCCAGGGCGAGCAGTACTTC. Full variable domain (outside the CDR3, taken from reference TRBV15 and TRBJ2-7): DAMVIQNPRYQVTQFGKPVTLSCSQTLNHNVMYWYQQKSSQAPKLLFHYYDKDFNNEADTPDNFQSRRPNTSFCFLDIRSPGLGDTAMYLCATSRVWGPQGEQYFGPGTRLTVT.

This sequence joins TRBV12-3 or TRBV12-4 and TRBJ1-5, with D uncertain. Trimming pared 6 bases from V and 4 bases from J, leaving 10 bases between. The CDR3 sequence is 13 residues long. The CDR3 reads CASRDSGNQPQHF. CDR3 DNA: TGTGCCAGCAGGGACTCTGGGAATCAGCCCCAGCATTTT.

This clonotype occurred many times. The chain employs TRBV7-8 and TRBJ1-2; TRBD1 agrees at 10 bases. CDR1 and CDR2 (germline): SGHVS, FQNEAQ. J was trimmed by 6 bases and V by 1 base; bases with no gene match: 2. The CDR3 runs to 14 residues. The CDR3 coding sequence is TGTGCCAGCAGCTTAGGGGGGACAGGGGATGGCTACACCTTC. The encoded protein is CASSLGGTGDGYTF.

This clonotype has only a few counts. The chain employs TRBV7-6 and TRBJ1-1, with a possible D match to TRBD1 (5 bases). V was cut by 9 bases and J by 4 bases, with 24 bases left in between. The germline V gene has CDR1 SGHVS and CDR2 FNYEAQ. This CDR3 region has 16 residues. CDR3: CASPNRTAGAGTEAFF. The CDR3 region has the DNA TGTGCCAGTCCCAATAGAACGGCCGGGGCCGGCACTGAAGCTTTCTTT.